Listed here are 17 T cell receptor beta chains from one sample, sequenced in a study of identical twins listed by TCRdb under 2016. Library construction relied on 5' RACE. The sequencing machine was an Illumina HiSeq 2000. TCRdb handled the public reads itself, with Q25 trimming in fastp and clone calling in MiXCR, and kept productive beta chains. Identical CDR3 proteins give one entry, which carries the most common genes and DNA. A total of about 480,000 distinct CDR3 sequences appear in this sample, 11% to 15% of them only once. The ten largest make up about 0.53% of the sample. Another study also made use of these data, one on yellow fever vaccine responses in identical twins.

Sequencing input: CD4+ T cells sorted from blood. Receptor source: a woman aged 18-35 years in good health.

CDR3 sequence: CSASTGVTQYF. The CDR3 coding sequence is TGCAGTGCGAGTACGGGGGTTACGCAGTATTTT. V and J are TRBV20-1 and TRBJ2-3; TRBD2 is a possible D gene (6 bases). There are 11 residues in the CDR3. V lost 6 bases and J lost 8, with 12 bases in between. Germline V gives CDR1 DFQATT, CDR2 SNEGSKA (reference sequence).

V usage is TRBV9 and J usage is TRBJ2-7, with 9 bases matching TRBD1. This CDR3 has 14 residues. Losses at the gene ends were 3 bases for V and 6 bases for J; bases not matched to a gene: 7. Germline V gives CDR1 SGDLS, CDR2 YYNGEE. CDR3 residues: CASSGSGTGLEQYF. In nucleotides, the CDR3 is TGTGCCAGCAGCGGGTCCGGGACAGGGCTCGAGCAGTACTTC.

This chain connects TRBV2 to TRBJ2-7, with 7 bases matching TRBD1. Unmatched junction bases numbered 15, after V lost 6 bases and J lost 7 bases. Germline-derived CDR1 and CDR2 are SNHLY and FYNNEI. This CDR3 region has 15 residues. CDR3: CASRSQGETGLEQYF. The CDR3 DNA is TGTGCCAGCAGGAGCCAGGGGGAGACAGGTCTAGAGCAGTACTTC.

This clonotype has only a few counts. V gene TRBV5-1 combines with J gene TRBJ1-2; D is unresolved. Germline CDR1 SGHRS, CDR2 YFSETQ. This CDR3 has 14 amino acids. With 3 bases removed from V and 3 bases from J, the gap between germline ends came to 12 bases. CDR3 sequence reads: CASSSGPADYGYTF. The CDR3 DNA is TGCGCCAGCAGCTCCGGGCCGGCTGACTATGGCTACACCTTC. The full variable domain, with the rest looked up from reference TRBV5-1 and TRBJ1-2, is KAGVTQTPRYLIKTRGQQVTLSCSPISGHRSVSWYQQTPGQGLQFLFEYFSETQRNKGNFPGRFSGRQFSNSRSEMNVSTLELGDSALYLCASSSGPADYGYTFGSGTRLTVV.

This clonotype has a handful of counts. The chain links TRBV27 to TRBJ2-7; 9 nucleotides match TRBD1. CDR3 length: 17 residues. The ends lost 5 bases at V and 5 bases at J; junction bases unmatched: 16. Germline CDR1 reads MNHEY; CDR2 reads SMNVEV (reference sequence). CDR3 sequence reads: CASSESRRGTGSDEQYF. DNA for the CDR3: TGTGCCAGCAGTGAGTCTCGCCGAGGGACAGGGAGCGACGAGCAGTACTTC.

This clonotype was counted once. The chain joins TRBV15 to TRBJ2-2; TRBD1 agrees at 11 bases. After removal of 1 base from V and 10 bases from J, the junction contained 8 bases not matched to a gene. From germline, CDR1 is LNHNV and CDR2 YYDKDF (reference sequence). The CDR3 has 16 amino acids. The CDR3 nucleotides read TGTGCCACCAGCAGAGGCCGGGACAGGGGGGCAGAGGAGCTGTTTTTT. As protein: CATSRGRDRGAEELFF.

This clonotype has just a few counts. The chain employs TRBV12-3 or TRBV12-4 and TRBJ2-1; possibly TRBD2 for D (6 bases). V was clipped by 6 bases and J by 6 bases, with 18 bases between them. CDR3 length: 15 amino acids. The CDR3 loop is CASSLRDSPSNEQFF. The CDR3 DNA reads TGTGCCAGCAGCCTCCGGGACTCCCCTAGCAATGAGCAGTTCTTC.

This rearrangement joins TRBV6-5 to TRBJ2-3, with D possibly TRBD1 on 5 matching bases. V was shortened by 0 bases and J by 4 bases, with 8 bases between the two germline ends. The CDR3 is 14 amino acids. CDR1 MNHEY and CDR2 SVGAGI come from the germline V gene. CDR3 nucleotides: TGTGCCAGCAGTTACTCCCGACAGTCAGATACGCAGTATTTT. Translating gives CASSYSRQSDTQYF.

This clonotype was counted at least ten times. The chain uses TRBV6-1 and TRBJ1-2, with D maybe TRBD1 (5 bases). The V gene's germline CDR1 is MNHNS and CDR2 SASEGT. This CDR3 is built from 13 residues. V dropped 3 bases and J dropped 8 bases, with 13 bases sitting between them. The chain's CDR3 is CASSDTSGKGYTF. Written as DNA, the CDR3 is TGTGCCAGCAGTGATACCTCAGGGAAAGGCTACACCTTC.

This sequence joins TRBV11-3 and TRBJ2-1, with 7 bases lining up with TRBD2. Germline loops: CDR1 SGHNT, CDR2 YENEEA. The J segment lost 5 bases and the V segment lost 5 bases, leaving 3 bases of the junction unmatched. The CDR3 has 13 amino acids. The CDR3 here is CASSPLADNEQFF. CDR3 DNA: TGTGCCAGCAGCCCGCTAGCGGACAATGAGCAGTTCTTC.

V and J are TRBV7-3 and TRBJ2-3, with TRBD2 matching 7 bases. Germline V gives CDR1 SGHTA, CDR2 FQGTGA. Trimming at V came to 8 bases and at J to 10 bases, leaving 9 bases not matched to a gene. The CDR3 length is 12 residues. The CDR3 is CASGYMGGAQYF. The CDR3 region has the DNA TGTGCCAGCGGATACATGGGGGGGGCGCAGTATTTT.

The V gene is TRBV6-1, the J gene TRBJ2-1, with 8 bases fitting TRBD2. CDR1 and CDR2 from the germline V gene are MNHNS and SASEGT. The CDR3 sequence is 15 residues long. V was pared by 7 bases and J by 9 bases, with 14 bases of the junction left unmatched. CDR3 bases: TGTGCCAGCAAGTCGGGGTCCGGGGGGGCCGGTGAGCAGTTCTTC. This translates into CASKSGSGGAGEQFF.

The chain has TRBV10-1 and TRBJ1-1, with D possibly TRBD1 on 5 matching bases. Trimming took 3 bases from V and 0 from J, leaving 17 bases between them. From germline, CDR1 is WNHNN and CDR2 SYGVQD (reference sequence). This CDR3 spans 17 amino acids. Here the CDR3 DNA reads TGCGCCAGCAGTGATTCCGCGGGGGAGCCTATGAACACTGAAGCTTTCTTT. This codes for CASSDSAGEPMNTEAFF.

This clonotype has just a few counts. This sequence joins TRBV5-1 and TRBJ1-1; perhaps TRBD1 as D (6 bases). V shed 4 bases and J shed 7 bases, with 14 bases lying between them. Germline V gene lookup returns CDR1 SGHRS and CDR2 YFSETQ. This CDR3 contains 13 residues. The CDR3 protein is CASSAGDRGEAFF. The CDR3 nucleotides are TGCGCCAGCAGCGCAGGGGATCGGGGTGAAGCTTTCTTT.

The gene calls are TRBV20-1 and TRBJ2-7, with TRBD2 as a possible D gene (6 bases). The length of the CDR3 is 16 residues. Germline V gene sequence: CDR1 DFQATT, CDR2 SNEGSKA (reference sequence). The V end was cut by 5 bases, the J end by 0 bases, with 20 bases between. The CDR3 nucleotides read TGCAGTGCTGGGGGGATGTCTCAGGAAGCCTCCTACGAGCAGTACTTC. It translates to CSAGGMSQEASYEQYF.

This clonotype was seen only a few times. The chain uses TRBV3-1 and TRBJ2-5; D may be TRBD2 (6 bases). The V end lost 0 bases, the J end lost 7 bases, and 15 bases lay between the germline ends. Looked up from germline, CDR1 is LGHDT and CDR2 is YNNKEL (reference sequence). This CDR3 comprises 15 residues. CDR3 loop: CASSQDLLAQRTQYF. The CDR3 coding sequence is TGTGCCAGCAGCCAAGATCTACTAGCCCAGCGGACCCAGTACTTC.

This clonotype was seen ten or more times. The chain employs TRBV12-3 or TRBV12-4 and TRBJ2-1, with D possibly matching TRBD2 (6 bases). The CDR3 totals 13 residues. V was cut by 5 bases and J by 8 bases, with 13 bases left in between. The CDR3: CASSARGRHEQFF. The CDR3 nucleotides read TGTGCCAGCAGTGCCAGAGGGAGGCATGAGCAGTTCTTC.